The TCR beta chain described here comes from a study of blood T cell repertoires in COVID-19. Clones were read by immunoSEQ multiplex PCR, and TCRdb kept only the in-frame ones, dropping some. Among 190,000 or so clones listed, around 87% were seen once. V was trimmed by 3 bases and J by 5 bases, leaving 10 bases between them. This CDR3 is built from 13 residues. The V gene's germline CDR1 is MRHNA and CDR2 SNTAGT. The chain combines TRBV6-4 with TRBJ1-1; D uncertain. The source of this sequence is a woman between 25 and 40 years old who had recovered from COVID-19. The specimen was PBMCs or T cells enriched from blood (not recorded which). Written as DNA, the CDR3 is TGTGCCAGCAGTGAAGGGAGGAGGACTGAAGCTTTCTTT. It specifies CASSEGRRTEAFF.